Detailed here is one T cell receptor (beta chain). This sample is part of a study of cytomegalovirus exposure and HLA in healthy donors. The repertoire was sequenced with immunoSEQ multiplex PCR; TCRdb's copy has only in-frame clones and lacks some. The table records roughly 100,000 clones, around 84% of them present only once. Sequenced: PBMCs. This clonotype was sampled from a man in his late teens or twenties in good health and CMV-seropositive.

CDR3 sequence: CASSLGLTVGYTF. The CDR3 region has the DNA TGTGCCAGCAGCCTCGGCCTGACAGTTGGCTACACCTTC. The V call is TRBV28, the J call TRBJ1-2, with D perhaps TRBD1 (5 bases). The CDR3 sequence is 13 residues long. Looked up from germline, CDR1 is MDHEN and CDR2 is SYDVKM. Trimming took off 6 bases at V and 7 bases at J, with 15 bases between the two ends.